Presented here are 18 T cell receptor beta chains from one specimen sequenced in a study of spatial heterogeneity in lung cancer. Each CDR3 protein is one row after TCRdb ran MiXCR on the 5' RACE reads. The table includes more than 95,000 distinct CDR3 sequences, 10% to 15% detected once. Specified time point: blood at routine non-recurrence follow-up after resection. No cells were sorted before sequencing. The whole RNA sequenced was extracted from tumor, nontumor lung or frozen PBMC. The sample here was PBMCs, taken at follow-up. These TCRs come from a male donor with early-stage non-small cell lung cancer.

This clonotype showed up many times. V and J are TRBV9 and TRBJ1-6, with 8 bases that match TRBD1. CDR1 and CDR2 (germline): SGDLS, YYNGEE. V lost 1 base and J lost 8; bases outside the gene matches: 5. This CDR3 contains 15 residues. CDR3 nucleotides: TGTGCCAGCAGCGTATCGGTACAGGGGGATTCACCCCTCCACTTT. It codes for CASSVSVQGDSPLHF.

Ten or more counts support this clonotype. The J gene is TRBJ1-5, the V gene TRBV7-3, with a possible D match to TRBD1 (5 bases). Trimming stripped 3 bases from V and 4 bases from J, with 19 bases between. CDR3 size: 17 residues. Germline V gene lookup returns CDR1 SGHTA and CDR2 FQGTGA. CDR3 DNA sequence: TGTGCCAGCAGCTTCCCCTGTAACTGGGGGGATAATCAGCCCCAGCATTTT. Protein sequence: CASSFPCNWGDNQPQHF.

This clonotype has ten or more counts. This chain links TRBV5-1 with TRBJ1-2; the D is unclear. V lost 0 bases and J 2 bases, leaving 8 bases between the germline ends. Germline V gene data show CDR1 as SGHRS and CDR2 as YFSETQ. This CDR3 region has 14 residues. The CDR3 DNA follows: TGCGCCAGCAGCTTGGATCCGGGAAACTATGGCTACACCTTC. Protein: CASSLDPGNYGYTF.

This chain joins TRBV10-3 and TRBJ2-3; perhaps TRBD2 as D (6 bases). CDR1 and CDR2 (germline): ENHRY, SYGVKD. Trimming cost V 9 bases and J 3 bases, with 13 bases left between them. CDR3 length: 13 amino acids. Written as DNA, the CDR3 is TGTGCCATTTCCAGACTAGTTACAGATACGCAGTATTTT. Its translation: CAISRLVTDTQYF.

The rearrangement uses TRBV18 and TRBJ2-5, with D maybe TRBD1 (5 bases). This CDR3 is 13 amino acids long. Germline V gene data show CDR1 as KGHSH and CDR2 as LQKENI. Deletions cut 2 bases from V and 4 bases from J, with 8 bases between. The CDR3 protein is CASSPRGLETQYF. For the CDR3, the DNA is TGTGCCAGCTCACCAAGGGGATTAGAGACCCAGTACTTC. Variable domain in full (rest from reference TRBV18 and TRBJ2-5): NAGVMQNPRHLVRRRGQEARLRCSPMKGHSHVYWYRQLPEEGLKFMVYLQKENIIDESGMPKERFSAEFPKEGPSILRIQQVVRGDSAAYFCASSPRGLETQYFGPGTRLLVL.

The chain carries TRBV9 and TRBJ1-3; tentative D call: TRBD1 (5 bases). This CDR3 has 15 amino acids. The V end lost 4 bases, the J end lost 0 bases, and 11 bases lay between the germline ends. Germline-derived CDR1 and CDR2 are SGDLS and YYNGEE. In DNA form, the CDR3 reads TGTGCCAGCAGCCTACCGGGACCCTCTGGAAACACCATATATTTT. Its translation: CASSLPGPSGNTIYF. Filled out from reference TRBV9 and TRBJ1-3, the complete variable domain reads DSGVTQTPKHLITATGQRVTLRCSPRSGDLSVYWYQQSLDQGLQFLIQYYNGEERAKGNILERFSAQQFPDLHSELNLSSLELGDSALYFCASSLPGPSGNTIYFGEGSWLTVV.

This clonotype was picked up a small number of times. The chain joins TRBV7-2 to TRBJ2-1; the D is unclear. With 5 bases removed from V and 1 base from J, the gap between germline ends came to 9 bases. The CDR3 has 14 residues. Germline V CDR1 and CDR2: SGHTA, FQGNSA. The CDR3 bases are TGTGCCAGCAGCGGTGTGGGTTCCTACAATGAGCAGTTCTTC. It translates to CASSGVGSYNEQFF.

Details on this clonotype: One junction end does not reproduce the germline sequence, and a read error may be involved. V gene TRBV5-1 combines with J gene TRBJ2-3; D is uncertain. CDR3 length: 16 amino acids. The germline gives CDR1 SGHRS, CDR2 YFSETQ. CDR3 region: CASSQGIHLITDTRYF. CDR3 nucleotide sequence: TGCGCCAGCAGCCAAGGTATCCACCTCATCACAGATACGCGGTATTTT.

This clonotype was seen repeatedly, ten times or more. V usage is TRBV29-1 and J usage is TRBJ1-1, with D unclear. The CDR3 has 14 amino acids. CDR1 and CDR2 (germline): SQVTM, ANQGSEA. The V end lost 3 bases, the J end lost 1 base, and 12 bases lay between the germline ends. CDR3 amino acids: CSVEEAAGNTEAFF. The CDR3 nucleotides are TGCAGCGTTGAGGAGGCGGCCGGGAACACTGAAGCTTTCTTT.

Many counts were recorded for this clonotype. The V and J genes are TRBV20-1 and TRBJ1-1, with D possibly being TRBD1 (5 bases). Germline V gene data show CDR1 as DFQATT and CDR2 as SNEGSKA (reference sequence). This CDR3 contains 15 residues. V was clipped by 6 bases and J by 3 bases, with 20 bases between them. The CDR3 DNA is TGCAGTGCCATTGATCTCAGGGAACGGTACACTGAAGCTTTCTTT. Its translation: CSAIDLRERYTEAFF.

This clonotype was detected many times. The genes are TRBV7-8 and TRBJ2-7, with 8 bases matching TRBD1. This CDR3 spans 15 amino acids. From germline, CDR1 is SGHVS and CDR2 FQNEAQ. V lost 1 base, J lost 2 bases, and 4 bases stayed unmatched. CDR3 sequence (DNA): TGTGCCAGCAGCTTAGGGGGACAGGCCGCCTACGAGCAGTACTTC. This codes for CASSLGGQAAYEQYF.

This rearrangement joins TRBV6-6 to TRBJ2-7; 7 bases are shared with TRBD2. From germline, CDR1 is MNHNY and CDR2 SVGAGI (reference sequence). Unmatched junction bases numbered 14, after V lost 6 bases and J lost 3 bases. The CDR3 covers 16 residues. The CDR3 nucleotides read TGTGCCAGCAGCCCAAAGGGGTACGGGGGGAGCTACGAGCAGTACTTC. It specifies CASSPKGYGGSYEQYF.

The chain uses TRBV6-5 and TRBJ1-1; D not certain. The CDR3 is made up of 14 amino acids. Looked up from germline, CDR1 is MNHEY and CDR2 is SVGAGI. V was trimmed by 8 bases and J by 5 bases, leaving 18 bases between them. The CDR3 DNA reads TGTGCCAGCTCATTCCCTGGGGTCAAGACTGAAGCTTTCTTT. Translating it yields CASSFPGVKTEAFF.

V and J are TRBV19 and TRBJ2-5; no clear D. The CDR3 spans 14 residues. In germline, CDR1 is LNHDA, CDR2 SQIVND (reference sequence). Between the trimmed V and J ends, which lost 6 bases and 1 base, there was a span of 12 bases. The CDR3 DNA reads as TGTGCCAGTAGCGACACGGTGTTCCAAGAGACCCAGTACTTC. Its protein product is CASSDTVFQETQYF.

This clonotype was seen ten or more times. The V call is TRBV2, the J call TRBJ2-3; D might be TRBD2 (6 bases). The CDR3 spans 15 residues. The germline V and J ends were trimmed by 7 bases and 5 bases, with 19 bases remaining between them. CDR1 and CDR2 (germline): SNHLY, FYNNEI. CDR3 bases: TGTGCCAGCATCAAAGCGGGCGGACCAGGAGATACGCAGTATTTT. This encodes CASIKAGGPGDTQYF.

This clonotype appeared a few times. The chain carries TRBV29-1 and TRBJ1-3; D gene uncertain. Germline-derived CDR1 and CDR2 are SQVTM and ANQGSEA. The CDR3 has 13 amino acids. V shed 3 bases and J shed 4 bases, with 10 bases lying between them. CDR3 residues: CSVDHMGGNTIYF. The CDR3 nucleotides are TGCAGCGTTGATCATATGGGAGGAAACACCATATATTTT.

This chain links TRBV10-3 with TRBJ1-1; 11 positions agree with TRBD1. The trim removed 5 bases at V and 11 bases at J, leaving 13 bases unmatched. In germline, CDR1 is ENHRY, CDR2 SYGVKD. CDR3 length: 15 residues. CDR3 amino acids: CAISLRDRGSLAAFF. The DNA for the CDR3 is TGTGCCATCAGTCTCCGGGACAGGGGGAGTTTGGCGGCTTTCTTT.

This clonotype was seen at least ten times. The J gene is TRBJ2-3, the V gene TRBV7-2, with a weak D call TRBD2 (6 bases). V was clipped by 6 bases and J by 2 bases, with 9 bases between them. The CDR3 spans 13 residues. Germline V CDR1 and CDR2: SGHTA, FQGNSA. The CDR3 reads CASSRGLTDTQYF. For the CDR3, the DNA is TGTGCCAGCAGTAGGGGACTCACAGATACGCAGTATTTT.